The 18 T cell receptor beta chains presented below share a single source sample, sequenced in a study of CD8 T cells in ankylosing spondylitis. MiXCR was run by TCRdb on the 5' RACE reads, yielding one entry per CDR3 protein. The sample lists 100,000 to 150,000 distinct CDR3 sequences, roughly 10% occurring once. Sequencing input: blood, either unsorted or a sorted T cell fraction (not recorded which). The source of these receptors is a female donor with ankylosing spondylitis or in good health (not recorded which).

This clonotype was seen many times. The genes are TRBV7-8 and TRBJ2-1; D gene uncertain. The germline CDR1 and CDR2 sequences are SGHVS and FQNEAQ. V lost 3 bases and J lost 5, with 11 bases in between. This CDR3 has 14 residues. In nucleotides, the CDR3 is TGTGCCAGCAGCTTTGGGCAGACCCACAATGAGCAGTTCTTC. Protein: CASSFGQTHNEQFF. Filled out from reference TRBV7-8 and TRBJ2-1, the complete variable domain reads GAGVSQSPRYKVAKRGQDVALRCDPISGHVSLFWYQQALGQGPEFLTYFQNEAQLDKSGLPSDRFFAERPEGSVSTLKIQRTQQEDSAVYLCASSFGQTHNEQFFGPGTRLTVL.

This clonotype came up many times. The rearrangement joins TRBV12-3 or TRBV12-4 to TRBJ2-3, with TRBD2 matching 7 bases. The CDR3 is made up of 14 amino acids. With 3 bases clipped from V and 5 bases from J, the junction kept 5 bases outside the gene matches. CDR3: CASSFSGGEDTQYF. The CDR3 coding sequence is TGTGCCAGCAGTTTCTCGGGAGGTGAAGATACGCAGTATTTT.

This clonotype was observed at least ten times. The chain recombines TRBV7-2 with TRBJ1-2; TRBD1 matches at 7 bases. There are 12 residues in the CDR3. The germline gives CDR1 SGHTA, CDR2 FQGNSA. The V and J ends lost 3 bases and 6 bases, in that order; junction bases with no gene match: 1. CDR3 amino acids: CASSLTGNGYTF. In DNA form, the CDR3 reads TGTGCCAGCAGCTTGACAGGGAATGGCTACACCTTC.

There are many counts of this clonotype. The rearrangement links TRBV4-2 to TRBJ1-4, with D tentatively TRBD1 (5 bases). From germline, CDR1 is LGHNA and CDR2 YNFKEQ. The CDR3 runs 18 residues. V dropped 4 bases and J dropped 4 bases, with 22 bases sitting between them. The CDR3 region is CASSPRGVQAALNEKLFF. The DNA for the CDR3 is TGTGCCAGCAGCCCCCGGGGCGTCCAGGCAGCACTTAATGAAAAACTGTTTTTT.

This clonotype was found many times. The chain joins TRBV20-1 to TRBJ1-4; D is perhaps TRBD1 (6 bases). This CDR3 spans 18 amino acids. Germline CDR1 is DFQATT and CDR2 is SNEGSKA (reference sequence). This CDR3 is CRDAGFGRDKNSNEKLFF. CDR3 nucleotide sequence: TGCAGAGACGCAGGGTTCGGCAGGGACAAAAACTCGAATGAAAAACTGTTTTTT.

There are many counts of this clonotype. J is TRBJ2-3 and V is TRBV7-9; a weak D match, TRBD1 (7 bases). Trimming cost V 5 bases and J 5 bases, with 23 bases left between them. Germline CDR1 and CDR2: SEHNR and FQNEAQ (reference sequence). The CDR3 is 17 amino acids. The CDR3: CASSKRGSGTAEDTQYF. The CDR3 nucleotides are TGTGCCAGCAGCAAACGGGGGTCCGGGACAGCTGAAGATACGCAGTATTTT.

This clonotype was recorded at least ten times. This chain uses TRBV7-6 with TRBJ1-1; tentatively, D is TRBD1 (6 bases). The CDR3 consists of 15 residues. V lost 1 base and J 4 bases, leaving 13 bases between the germline ends. Germline-derived CDR1 and CDR2 are SGHVS and FNYEAQ. CDR3: CASSLVGGGGTEAFF. The DNA of the CDR3 is TGTGCCAGCAGCTTAGTGGGGGGCGGGGGCACTGAAGCTTTCTTT.

This clonotype was counted many times. The chain recombines TRBV25-1 with TRBJ1-1, with D possibly matching TRBD1 (6 bases). The V gene's germline CDR1 is MGHDK and CDR2 SYGVNS. The ends were cut back, 7 bases at V and 7 bases at J, with 13 bases in the middle. The CDR3 has 12 residues. In nucleotides, the CDR3 is TGTGCCAGCATCTCAGGGGAACTTGAAGCTTTCTTT. This encodes CASISGELEAFF.

In the case of this clonotype: A much larger clonotype is one base distant, so this may be a read error. The gene calls are TRBV7-9 and TRBJ2-1; D gene unclear. Germline values: CDR1 SEHNR, CDR2 FQNEAQ (reference sequence). This CDR3 comprises 18 residues. The V and J ends lost 4 bases and 7 bases respectively, with 26 bases between them. The CDR3 sequence: CASSSPWCMGFLENEQFF. The DNA of the CDR3 is TGTGCCAGCAGCTCCCCGTGGTGTATGGGATTCCTGGAGAATGAGCAGTTCTTC.

The CDR3 DNA reads TGCGCCAGCAGCGTGGAGAGCAAAGAGACCCAGTACTTC. Protein: CASSVESKETQYF. The chain recombines TRBV5-1 with TRBJ2-5; D gene unclear. Trimming took off 4 bases at V and 3 bases at J, with 10 bases between the two ends. The CDR3 covers 13 residues. CDR1 is SGHRS and CDR2 is YFSETQ in the germline V gene.

This clonotype was counted many times. This rearrangement joins TRBV5-1 to TRBJ2-2; D remains ambiguous. CDR3 size: 16 residues. CDR1 is SGHRS and CDR2 is YFSETQ in the germline V gene. V lost 1 base to trimming and J lost 6 bases, with 16 bases between them. CDR3 sequence: CASSLPLHSTAGELFF. The CDR3 DNA is TGCGCCAGCAGCTTGCCCCTTCACAGTACCGCCGGGGAGCTGTTTTTT.

This clonotype was seen ten or more times. The chain employs TRBV18 and TRBJ2-2; D uncertain. V lost 5 bases, J lost 1 base, and 11 bases lay in between. The CDR3 covers 15 residues. Per the germline V gene, CDR1 is KGHSH and CDR2 is LQKENI. In DNA, the CDR3 is TGTGCCAGCTCAACCACTTCAGGGAACACCGGGGAGCTGTTTTTT. Residues: CASSTTSGNTGELFF. The full variable domain, its missing parts supplied by reference TRBV18 and TRBJ2-2, is NAGVMQNPRHLVRRRGQEARLRCSPMKGHSHVYWYRQLPEEGLKFMVYLQKENIIDESGMPKERFSAEFPKEGPSILRIQQVVRGDSAAYFCASSTTSGNTGELFFGEGSRLTVL.

Only a few counts were recorded for this clonotype. J is TRBJ2-7 and V is TRBV7-6; TRBD2 is a possible D gene (6 bases). With 1 base removed from V and 3 bases from J, the gap between germline ends came to 16 bases. Germline lookup yields CDR1 SGHVS and CDR2 FNYEAQ. This CDR3 spans 16 amino acids. This CDR3 reads CASSLGNPGVVYEQYF. The CDR3 DNA reads as TGTGCCAGCAGCTTAGGCAACCCGGGGGTAGTCTACGAGCAGTACTTC. Together with reference TRBV7-6 and TRBJ2-7, the CDR3 gives the full variable domain: GAGVSQSPRYKVTKRGQDVALRCDPISGHVSLYWYRQALGQGPEFLTYFNYEAQQDKSGLPNDRFSAERPEGSISTLTIQRTEQRDSAMYRCASSLGNPGVVYEQYFGPGTRLTVT.

J is TRBJ2-3 and V is TRBV12-3 or TRBV12-4, with 7 bases identical to TRBD2. The CDR3 is 15 amino acids. V gave up 5 bases and J gave up 1 base; unmatched junction bases: 6. The CDR3 sequence: CASSQSGIGTDTQYF. CDR3 in DNA: TGTGCCAGCAGTCAAAGCGGGATTGGCACAGATACGCAGTATTTT.

This clonotype was observed a few times. V usage is TRBV5-1 and J usage is TRBJ1-2; 11 bases match TRBD1. This CDR3 comprises 16 residues. CDR1 SGHRS and CDR2 YFSETQ come from the germline V gene. V lost 4 bases to trimming and J lost 4 bases; unmatched junction nucleotides: 9. This chain's CDR3 is CASSRDRGEPIYGYTF. The CDR3 DNA sequence: TGCGCCAGCAGCAGGGACAGGGGGGAACCGATCTATGGCTACACCTTC. Complete variable domain (other parts from reference TRBV5-1 and TRBJ1-2): KAGVTQTPRYLIKTRGQQVTLSCSPISGHRSVSWYQQTPGQGLQFLFEYFSETQRNKGNFPGRFSGRQFSNSRSEMNVSTLELGDSALYLCASSRDRGEPIYGYTFGSGTRLTVV.

A few counts support this clonotype. This chain links TRBV28 with TRBJ2-7, with 10 bases that match TRBD1. The germline gives CDR1 MDHEN, CDR2 SYDVKM. The CDR3 is 14 residues long. V dropped 4 bases and J dropped 5; count of bases not matched to a gene: 5. CDR3 in amino acids: CASSSGQGLDEQYF. The CDR3 nucleotides are TGTGCCAGCAGTTCGGGACAGGGGCTCGACGAGCAGTACTTC.

This clonotype was detected ten times or more. The gene calls are TRBV18 and TRBJ1-1; D uncertain. V gave up 2 bases and J gave up 4 bases, with 23 bases separating them. This CDR3 contains 18 residues. Per germline, CDR1 KGHSH and CDR2 LQKENI. This CDR3 reads CASSPRPQALKERTEAFF. In DNA, the CDR3 is TGTGCCAGCTCACCAAGGCCCCAGGCCCTCAAGGAACGCACTGAAGCTTTCTTT. The variable domain in full, completed from reference TRBV18 and TRBJ1-1, reads NAGVMQNPRHLVRRRGQEARLRCSPMKGHSHVYWYRQLPEEGLKFMVYLQKENIIDESGMPKERFSAEFPKEGPSILRIQQVVRGDSAAYFCASSPRPQALKERTEAFFGQGTRLTVV.

In nucleotides, the CDR3 is TGTGCCAGCAGCCGTCCCAAGACTACCAGCTCCTACAATGAGCAGTTCTTC. It translates to CASSRPKTTSSYNEQFF. The V and J genes are TRBV28 and TRBJ2-1, with D tentatively TRBD2 (5 bases). The V gene lost 6 bases and the J gene lost 0 bases, with 18 bases spanning the gap. CDR1 MDHEN and CDR2 SYDVKM come from the germline V gene. This CDR3 has 17 residues.